Described below is a single T cell receptor (beta chain) sequence and its context. The antigen remains undetermined. The data originate from a study of human T cells and chemical hapten exposure. As to time point: patch test 1, 2 weeks after DPC sensitization. Described treatment: therapeutic diphenylcyclopropenone sensitization with weekly scalp DPC. General study points: Compared with pre-sensitization or healthy control sets, expanded TCRs clustered more.

The CDR3 loop spans 14 amino acids. TCRdb re-called the RACE reads through MiXCR, storing one row per CDR3 protein. There are approximately 71,000 distinct CDR3 sequences in the sample; about 9.4% occur only once, and about 3.1% lies in the top ten. The clonotype was recovered from a middle-aged woman with alopecia areata. Some clones in this sample may be carry-over from other donors' samples. Sequenced here: whole blood, sampled in connection with sensitization to the hapten diphenylcyclopropenone (DPC). The J gene is TRBJ2-2, the V gene TRBV5-3; D remains ambiguous. TRBV5-3 is placed among ORFs of uncertain function. DNA for the CDR3: TGTGCAGAAGCTAATATCAGGCAGGAGGGGGAGCTGTTTTTT. Encoded protein: CAEANIRQEGELFF.